Listed here are 10 T cell receptor beta chains from one sample, sequenced in a study of cytomegalovirus exposure and HLA in healthy donors. Amplification used 60 Vbeta primers and 13 Jbeta primers. Assay used: immunoSEQ multiplex PCR; TCRdb lists only in-frame clones, some missing. The sample contains around 130,000 clones, roughly 8.3% of which appear only once. The sequenced material came from PBMCs. The receptors derive from a middle-aged man in good health and CMV-seronegative.

The genes are TRBV19 and TRBJ2-2; a possible D gene is TRBD1 (5 bases). With 3 bases removed from V and 7 bases from J, the gap between germline ends came to 9 bases. Germline loops: CDR1 LNHDA, CDR2 SQIVND (reference sequence). This CDR3 comprises 13 residues. CDR3 DNA sequence: TGTGCCAGTAGTATTCAGGGTAACGGGGAGCTGTTTTTT. Translating it yields CASSIQGNGELFF. The full variable domain, its missing parts supplied by reference TRBV19 and TRBJ2-2, is DGGITQSPKYLFRKEGQNVTLSCEQNLNHDAMYWYRQDPGQGLRLIYYSQIVNDFQKGDIAEGYSVSREKKESFPLTVTSAQKNPTAFYLCASSIQGNGELFFGEGSRLTVL.

The CDR3 DNA follows: TGTGCCTGCCCTTTCTTAACAGGGGCGGGGGGCTACACCTTC. Translating it yields CACPFLTGAGGYTF. The chain employs TRBV30 and TRBJ1-2; 7 bases agree with TRBD1. The CDR3 has 14 residues. The germline gives CDR1 GTSNPN, CDR2 SVGIG (reference sequence). The trim removed 6 bases at V and 8 bases at J, leaving 15 bases unmatched.

V is TRBV6-5 and J is TRBJ2-3; 11 bases map to TRBD2. The CDR3 has 15 amino acids. CDR1 and CDR2 (germline): MNHEY, SVGAGI. Losses at the gene ends were 6 bases for V and 2 bases for J; bases not matched to a gene: 4. The DNA for the CDR3 is TGTGCCAGCAGGAGACTAGCGGGGAACACAGATACGCAGTATTTT. It is translated as CASRRLAGNTDTQYF.

This clone was counted only a few times. The chain employs TRBV29-1 and TRBJ1-1; tentatively, D is TRBD1 (6 bases). The V and J ends lost 6 bases and 3 bases respectively, with 11 bases between them. The CDR3 consists of 12 residues. Germline loops: CDR1 SQVTM, CDR2 ANQGSEA. CDR3 DNA: TGCAGCGTGGGCCCAGGGGACACTGAAGCTTTCTTT. Translated: CSVGPGDTEAFF. Variable domain in full (rest from reference TRBV29-1 and TRBJ1-1): SAVISQKPSRDICQRGTSLTIQCQVDSQVTMMFWYRQQPGQSLTLIATANQGSEATYESGFVIDKFPISRPNLTFSTLTVSNMSPEDSSIYLCSVGPGDTEAFFGQGTRLTVV.

V and J are TRBV5-8 and TRBJ1-6; D is possibly TRBD1 (6 bases). Trimming stripped 8 bases from V and 6 bases from J, with 15 bases between. CDR1 is SGHTS and CDR2 is YDEGEE in the germline V gene. CDR3 size: 14 residues. CDR3 DNA: TGTGCCAGTACACCCGGGGGGCTTAATTCACCCCTCCACTTT. As protein: CASTPGGLNSPLHF.

This clone occurred a few times. The V gene is TRBV6-1, the J gene TRBJ2-1; 9 bases line up with TRBD2. Germline V gives CDR1 MNHNS, CDR2 SASEGT. V gave up 1 base and J gave up 0 bases; unmatched junction bases: 1. This CDR3 has 16 amino acids. The CDR3 loop is CASSEGAGGSYNEQFF. CDR3 sequence (DNA): TGTGCCAGCAGTGAAGGAGCGGGGGGCTCCTACAATGAGCAGTTCTTC.

V and J are TRBV5-8 and TRBJ2-2, with TRBD2 as a possible D gene (6 bases). The ends were cut back, 3 bases at V and 0 bases at J, with 18 bases in the middle. From germline, CDR1 is SGHTS and CDR2 YDEGEE. This CDR3 spans 18 amino acids. CDR3 sequence reads: CASSSWGGEATNTGELFF. The CDR3 coding sequence is TGTGCCAGCAGCTCTTGGGGCGGGGAAGCTACGAACACCGGGGAGCTGTTTTTT.

This clone was seen a handful of times. V usage is TRBV28 and J usage is TRBJ2-1, with no clear D. Per germline, CDR1 MDHEN and CDR2 SYDVKM. The CDR3 totals 10 residues. The V end was cut by 10 bases, the J end by 5 bases, with 6 bases between. CDR3 in amino acids: CATLNNEQFF. CDR3 bases: TGTGCCACCCTAAACAATGAGCAGTTCTTC.

This sequence joins TRBV4-3 and TRBJ2-7; 9 bases line up with TRBD1. After removal of 4 bases from V and 3 bases from J, the junction contained 13 bases not matched to a gene. The CDR3 extends over 17 amino acids. Germline assignment: CDR1 LGHNA and CDR2 YSLEER. The CDR3 loop is CASSRLPTPGQGYEQYF. Here the CDR3 DNA reads TGCGCCAGCAGCCGACTCCCAACCCCGGGACAGGGCTACGAGCAGTACTTC.

The chain links TRBV5-1 to TRBJ1-3, with D unclear. The CDR3 contains 18 residues. The germline V gene has CDR1 SGHRS and CDR2 YFSETQ. V was clipped by 0 bases and J by 0 bases, with 16 bases between them. CDR3 bases: TGCGCCAGCAGCTTGGAGCCTCGAGGCAGAAACTCTGGAAACACCATATATTTT. Residues: CASSLEPRGRNSGNTIYF.